The following is a TCR beta chain sequence with its context. This record belongs to a study of cytomegalovirus exposure and HLA in healthy donors. Vbeta (60) and Jbeta (13) primers were used in the PCR. Clones were read by immunoSEQ multiplex PCR, and TCRdb kept only the in-frame ones, dropping some. The data show around 300,000 clones, roughly two thirds seen once. Germline V lookup: CDR1 MNHNY, CDR2 SVGAGI (reference sequence). This CDR3 comprises 14 residues. V dropped 5 bases and J dropped 2; count of bases not matched to a gene: 6. Sequencing was carried out using PBMCs. This sequence was found in a female donor in good health and CMV-seronegative. The chain is built from TRBV6-6 and TRBJ2-7; 7 bases map to TRBD1. The CDR3 spells CASSPQGVTYEQYF. CDR3 in DNA: TGTGCCAGCAGTCCTCAGGGGGTAACCTACGAGCAGTACTTC.